This T cell receptor (beta chain) comes out of a study of T-cell reconstitution after alpha-beta-depleted transplantation in children. This clonotype has more than one count but fewer than ten. A library of TCRbeta sequences, prepared with unique molecular identifiers, was generated. TCRdb itself ran the PCR reads through MiXCR, one entry per CDR3 protein. The data show some 400,000 distinct CDR3 sequences, with 20% seen just once and around 3.9% held by the top ten. CDR3 length: 14 residues. The V and J ends lost 5 bases and 5 bases respectively, with 12 bases between them. Sequences were derived from PBMCs from the stem cell graft donor, sampled from the stem cell graft. This sequence originates from a human donor who donated a stem cell graft to a child with acute myeloid leukemia. The J gene is TRBJ2-2, the V gene TRBV12-3 or TRBV12-4, with a tentative D call TRBD1 (5 bases). The CDR3 here is CASSEQGRTGELFF. The CDR3 bases are TGTGCCAGCAGTGAGCAGGGAAGGACCGGGGAGCTGTTTTTT.